This T cell receptor beta chain was documented in a study of Ad26.COV2.S vaccination and SARS-CoV-2 variants. Overall study: Ad26.COV2.S given intramuscularly, once or twice 56 days apart. Study findings and constraints: Substantial breadth was reported for post-vaccination spike-specific CD8+ and CD4+ T cells. Individuals receiving vaccine had higher spike-specific TCR breadth than placebo recipients did. Vaccine and placebo recipients had comparable breadth of non-spike TCRs.

This clone occurred once. The antigen is undetermined. TCRdb's copy holds only in-frame clones and misses some; the assay was immunoSEQ multiplex PCR. The data show about 440,000 clones, less than 95% seen once. The V gene's germline CDR1 is SGHTS and CDR2 YDEGEE. J gave up 4 bases and V 6 bases, and 7 bases lay outside the gene matches. The CDR3 spans 15 residues. Treatment indicated: 15 to 20 received Ad26.COV2.S at low or high dose, single or two shots; 5 received placebo; per-sample allocation not given. After the first vaccine or placebo injection, samples were drawn on day 63. V is TRBV5-8 and J is TRBJ2-5, with TRBD2 matching over 12 bases. Specimen: peripheral blood, collected in a trial of Ad26.COV2.S vaccine versus placebo. This TCR was recovered from a person between 18 and 60 years old who received the Ad26.COV2.S COVID-19 vaccine or a placebo. Written as DNA, the CDR3 is TGTGCCAGCACCCTACTAGCGGGAGGAGGAGAGACCCAGTACTTC. Translating it yields CASTLLAGGGETQYF. The full variable domain, its missing parts supplied by reference TRBV5-8 and TRBJ2-5, is EAGVTQSPTHLIKTRGQQATLRCSPISGHTSVYWYQQALGLGLQFLLWYDEGEERNRGNFPPRFSGRQFPNYSSELNVNALELEDSALYLCASTLLAGGGETQYFGPGTRLLVL.